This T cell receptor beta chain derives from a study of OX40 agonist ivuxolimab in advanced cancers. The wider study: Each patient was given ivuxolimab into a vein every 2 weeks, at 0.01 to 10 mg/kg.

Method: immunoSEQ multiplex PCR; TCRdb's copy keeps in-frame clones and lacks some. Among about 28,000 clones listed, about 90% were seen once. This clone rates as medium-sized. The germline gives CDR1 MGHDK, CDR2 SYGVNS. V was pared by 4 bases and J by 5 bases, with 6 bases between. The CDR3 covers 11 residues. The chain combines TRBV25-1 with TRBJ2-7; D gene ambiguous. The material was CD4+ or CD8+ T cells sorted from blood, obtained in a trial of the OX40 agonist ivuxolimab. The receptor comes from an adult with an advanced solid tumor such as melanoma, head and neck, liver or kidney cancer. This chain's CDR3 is CASSAHHEQYF. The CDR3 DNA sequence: TGTGCCAGCAGTGCCCACCACGAGCAGTACTTC.